This T cell receptor (beta chain) emerged from a study of kidney transplant recipient with SARS-CoV-2 infection. TCRdb reanalysed the reads using MiXCR and keeps one entry per CDR3 protein. The sample shows fewer than 250,000 distinct CDR3 sequences, around 28% of them seen only once. V lost 6 bases to trimming and J lost 6 bases; unmatched junction nucleotides: 11. Germline V gene data show CDR1 as SGHNT and CDR2 as YENEEA. This CDR3 region has 15 residues. There are many counts of this clonotype. The source material was a blood sample, sampled at baseline and on day 111 from a kidney transplant recipient. This chain connects TRBV11-3 to TRBJ1-1, with TRBD1 matching 9 bases. The sequence derives from a male patient between 25 and 39 years old who had COVID-19 and was a kidney transplant recipient. The T cells may partly be graft donor cells. DNA for the CDR3: TGTGCCAGCAGTGCTGGACCGGGACAGGGTCCTGAAGCTTTCTTT. Its translation: CASSAGPGQGPEAFF.